The next 16 T cell receptor beta chains were all read from a single sample in a study of T cells of healthy individuals. One entry per CDR3 protein, called by TCRdb with MiXCR from the 5' RACE reads. The table lists around 100,000 distinct CDR3 sequences, 15% to 20% of them singletons. The source is a human donor in good health.

This clonotype was counted a few times. This chain's CDR3 is CASSPGTYKGYTF. The CDR3 DNA follows: TGCGCCAGCAGCCCCGGGACATACAAAGGCTACACCTTC. This chain links TRBV4-1 with TRBJ1-2; weak D call: TRBD1 (6 bases). Germline assignment: CDR1 MGHRA and CDR2 YSYEKL. V lost 4 bases and J lost 8, with 14 bases in between. This CDR3 spans 13 amino acids.

This chain connects TRBV20-1 to TRBJ2-3; 13 nucleotides agree with TRBD2. The germline V gene has CDR1 DFQATT and CDR2 SNEGSKA (reference sequence). CDR3 length: 18 residues. Losses at the gene ends were 1 base for V and 0 bases for J; bases not matched to a gene: 7. CDR3 region: CSARGSGLAGASTDTQYF. As DNA, the CDR3 is TGCAGTGCTAGAGGATCCGGACTAGCGGGGGCCAGCACAGATACGCAGTATTTT.

This clonotype has a count of ten or more. The genes are TRBV10-3 and TRBJ2-3; 8 nucleotides match TRBD1. With V trimmed by 4 bases and J by 2 bases, 2 bases remained unmatched. Germline V lookup: CDR1 ENHRY, CDR2 SYGVKD. The CDR3 totals 14 residues. The DNA for the CDR3 is TGTGCCATCAGTGGGACAGGGATCACAGATACGCAGTATTTT. It translates to CAISGTGITDTQYF.

This clonotype was recorded at least ten times. The chain combines TRBV20-1 with TRBJ2-4; a weak D match, TRBD2 (5 bases). Germline CDR1 and CDR2: DFQATT and SNEGSKA (reference sequence). The CDR3 totals 13 residues. V lost 5 bases, J lost 9 bases, and 17 bases lay in between. The CDR3 is CSAAGLALGIQYF. DNA for the CDR3: TGCAGTGCTGCTGGACTTGCCCTGGGCATTCAGTACTTC.

This clonotype was recorded at least ten times. The chain is built from TRBV30 and TRBJ1-1; possibly TRBD1 for D (5 bases). This CDR3 spans 15 amino acids. Germline V CDR1 and CDR2: GTSNPN, SVGIG (reference sequence). Trimming left V 5 bases short and J 3 bases short, with 19 bases between. Here the CDR3 DNA reads TGTGCCTGGGATTTAGGGGTACAAGGAGACACTGAAGCTTTCTTT. It codes for CAWDLGVQGDTEAFF. Full variable domain (rest looked up from reference TRBV30 and TRBJ1-1): SQTIHQWPATLVQPVGSPLSLECTVEGTSNPNLYWYRQAAGRGLQLLFYSVGIGQISSEVPQNLSASRPQDRQFILSSKKLLLSDSGFYLCAWDLGVQGDTEAFFGQGTRLTVV.

This clonotype was observed a few times. This rearrangement joins TRBV2 to TRBJ2-5; D not certain. CDR3 length equals 12 residues. The germline gives CDR1 SNHLY, CDR2 FYNNEI. Trimming removed 1 base from V and 5 bases from J, with 5 bases in between. In DNA, the CDR3 is TGTGCCAGCAGTGAAGTTGTCGAGACCCAGTACTTC. Amino acid sequence: CASSEVVETQYF. The full variable domain, in which reference TRBV2 and TRBJ2-5 provide the parts outside the CDR3, is EPEVTQTPSHQVTQMGQEVILRCVPISNHLYFYWYRQILGQKVEFLVSFYNNEISEKSEIFDDQFSVERPDGSNFTLKIRSTKLEDSAMYFCASSEVVETQYFGPGTRLLVL.

There are many counts of this clonotype. The genes are TRBV5-1 and TRBJ1-4, with 7 bases identical to TRBD1. The junction had 7 bases not matched to a gene; V was cut back by 4 bases and J by 7 bases. The CDR3 sequence is 14 residues long. Germline CDR1 SGHRS, CDR2 YFSETQ. The chain's CDR3 is CASSPGTESEKLFF. The DNA of the CDR3 is TGCGCCAGCAGCCCCGGGACAGAGAGTGAAAAACTGTTTTTT.

CDR3: CASSLIGDEKLFF. The DNA for the CDR3 is TGTGCCAGCAGCTTAATAGGGGATGAAAAACTGTTTTTT. The V call is TRBV7-9, the J call TRBJ1-4, with D possibly being TRBD1 (5 bases). The V gene's germline CDR1 is SEHNR and CDR2 FQNEAQ (reference sequence). With 2 bases removed from V and 6 bases from J, the gap between germline ends came to 7 bases. The CDR3 has 13 amino acids.

The genes are TRBV5-1 and TRBJ2-3; perhaps TRBD1 as D (6 bases). V dropped 3 bases and J dropped 2 bases, with 10 bases sitting between them. CDR1 is SGHRS, CDR2 YFSETQ, per germline. The CDR3 spans 14 residues. In nucleotides, the CDR3 is TGCGCCAGCAGCTATTGGGACACCACAGATACGCAGTATTTT. It is translated as CASSYWDTTDTQYF.

This clonotype was seen a handful of times. The chain couples TRBV7-2 to TRBJ1-5, with D uncertain. CDR3 length: 15 residues. Germline V gene sequence: CDR1 SGHTA, CDR2 FQGNSA. The V end was cut by 2 bases, the J end by 2 bases, with 10 bases between. CDR3 in DNA: TGTGCCAGCAGCTTATCTTTCTTGGGCAATCAGCCCCAGCATTTT. Protein: CASSLSFLGNQPQHF.

This clonotype was seen repeatedly, ten times or more. The rearrangement uses TRBV9 and TRBJ1-6, with D possibly being TRBD1 (6 bases). The CDR3 extends over 14 amino acids. V was clipped by 4 bases and J by 10 bases, with 15 bases between them. Germline V gene lookup returns CDR1 SGDLS and CDR2 YYNGEE. This CDR3 is CASSTRGIGSPLHF. The CDR3 region has the DNA TGTGCCAGCAGCACCAGGGGAATCGGATCACCCCTCCACTTT.

J is TRBJ2-5 and V is TRBV2; D call uncertain. Trimming cost V 0 bases and J 2 bases, with 4 bases left between them. CDR1 and CDR2 (germline): SNHLY, FYNNEI. This CDR3 has 13 residues. The CDR3 DNA sequence: TGTGCCAGCAGTGAAGCGGAACAAGAGACCCAGTACTTC. Its translation is CASSEAEQETQYF.

This clonotype was counted between two and nine times. The chain uses TRBV3-2 and TRBJ1-5; the tabulated D call, TRBD1, remains unverified against the DNA. TRBV3-2 is given as a pseudogene. The CDR3 is made up of 16 amino acids. This CDR3 is CASSQERGTVNQPQHF. The CDR3, as DNA: TGTGCCAGCAGCCAAGAACGGGGGACAGTTAATCAGCCCCAGCATTTT.

In its sample, this clonotype was seen many times. The chain couples TRBV20-1 to TRBJ1-2; 8 nucleotides agree with TRBD1. Germline values: CDR1 DFQATT, CDR2 SNEGSKA (reference sequence). The CDR3 contains 15 residues. Unmatched junction bases numbered 7, after V lost 3 bases and J lost 1 base. CDR3 region: CSARGQGANNYGYTF. Here the CDR3 DNA reads TGCAGTGCTAGGGGTCAGGGGGCGAATAACTATGGCTACACCTTC.

This clonotype was seen more than once but under ten times. This sequence joins TRBV5-1 and TRBJ2-7; 9 bases agree with TRBD2. This CDR3 is built from 15 residues. Germline CDR1 SGHRS, CDR2 YFSETQ. The junction had 6 bases not matched to a gene; V was cut back by 0 bases and J by 5 bases. CDR3 DNA: TGCGCCAGCAGCTTGGTTCCCGCTAGCGGGGACGAGCAGTACTTC. This translates into CASSLVPASGDEQYF.

This clonotype was seen a handful of times. This chain connects TRBV6-4 to TRBJ2-1; D may match TRBD1 or TRBD2 (6 bases each). The CDR3 runs to 14 residues. The V end lost 2 bases, the J end lost 9 bases, and 14 bases lay between the germline ends. Germline lookup yields CDR1 MRHNA and CDR2 SNTAGT. The chain's CDR3 is CASSDGGPASEQFF. The CDR3 DNA sequence: TGTGCCAGCAGTGACGGGGGGCCCGCTTCTGAGCAGTTCTTC.